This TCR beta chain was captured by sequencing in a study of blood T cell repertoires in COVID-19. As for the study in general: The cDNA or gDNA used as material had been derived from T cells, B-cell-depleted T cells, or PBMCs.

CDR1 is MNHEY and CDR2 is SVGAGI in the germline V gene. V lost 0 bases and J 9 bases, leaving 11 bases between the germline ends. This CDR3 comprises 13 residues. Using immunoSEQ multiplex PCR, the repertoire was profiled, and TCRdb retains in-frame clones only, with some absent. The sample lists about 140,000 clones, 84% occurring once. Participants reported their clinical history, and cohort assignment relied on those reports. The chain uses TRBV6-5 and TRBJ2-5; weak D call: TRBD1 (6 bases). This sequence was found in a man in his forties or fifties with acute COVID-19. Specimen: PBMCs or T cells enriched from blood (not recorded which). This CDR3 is CASSYSGGTPQYF. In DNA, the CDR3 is TGTGCCAGCAGTTACTCAGGGGGAACCCCCCAGTACTTC.